This T cell receptor beta chain came from a study of identifying expanded T cells in peripheral blood. Measured with immunoSEQ multiplex PCR; TCRdb has only the in-frame clones, and not every one. The table has some 130,000 clones, approximately 86% seen once. The source material was blood. The sequence derives from a person aged 18 to 75 in good health.

The CDR3 protein is CASSILDSRQPQHF. CDR3 DNA sequence: TGTGCCAGTAGTATACTAGACAGCAGACAGCCCCAGCATTTT. The chain has TRBV19 and TRBJ1-5, with a weak D call TRBD1 (5 bases). This CDR3 comprises 14 residues. Germline CDR1 and CDR2: LNHDA and SQIVND (reference sequence). The V end lost 2 bases, the J end lost 7 bases, and 12 bases lay between the germline ends.